What follows are 30 T cell receptor beta chains derived from one specimen sequenced in a study of T cell clonality in common variable immunodeficiency. The assay was immunoSEQ multiplex PCR, and TCRdb's table has in-frame clones only and misses some. The record shows around 30,000 clones for this sample, with no singletons present. Material: peripheral blood mononuclear cells. Receptors were obtained from a person aged 18 to 70 in good health.

This clone was detected many times. The read terminates 3 residues ahead of where the CDR3 ends, so the germline J gene completes it. The V and J genes are TRBV5-4 and TRBJ2-7; TRBD1 might be the D (6 bases). Trimming removed 4 bases from V and 6 bases from J, with 11 bases in between. The CDR3 length is 12 residues. Germline values: CDR1 SGHNT, CDR2 YYREEE (reference sequence). The sequenced part of the CDR3 DNA is TGTGCCAGCAGCAAGACAGGAAGCGAG. It specifies CASSKTGSE. The CDR3 in its entirety is CASSKTGSEQYF.

This clone was recorded at least ten times. The sequenced fragment ends 3 residues before the CDR3 boundary, so the rest is inferred from the germline J gene. The chain combines TRBV5-1 with TRBJ2-7; D is possibly TRBD2 (6 bases). The CDR3 is 15 residues long. Trimming removed 4 bases at V and 3 bases at J, with 17 bases between. Germline V gene sequence: CDR1 SGHRS, CDR2 YFSETQ. CDR3 bases read: TGCGCCAGCAGCCCCCAGGAGGGGCGAAACTACGAG. Amino acids: CASSPQEGRNYE. The whole CDR3 sequence reads CASSPQEGRNYEQYF.

This clone was seen many times. Other DNA sequences in the sample encode the same CDR3. The CDR3 loop reads CASSSSQGSNEQFF. CDR3 bases read: TGTGCCAGCAGCTCCTCTCAGGGATCCAATGAG. The chain carries TRBV7-8 and TRBJ2-1, with a tentative D call TRBD1 (5 bases). The read terminates 3 residues before the CDR3 end, so the remaining end is supplied by the germline J gene. V shed 4 bases and J shed 6 bases, with 13 bases lying between them. The germline V gene encodes CDR1 SGHVS and CDR2 FQNEAQ. The CDR3 spans 14 residues. The full variable domain, rest sourced from reference TRBV7-8 and TRBJ2-1, is GAGVSQSPRYKVAKRGQDVALRCDPISGHVSLFWYQQALGQGPEFLTYFQNEAQLDKSGLPSDRFFAERPEGSVSTLKIQRTQQEDSAVYLCASSSSQGSNEQFFGPGTRLTVL.

This clone was counted at least ten times. The read falls 3 residues short of the CDR3 end, and the missing part is taken from the germline J gene. The chain recombines TRBV18 with TRBJ2-2; TRBD1 is a possible D gene (6 bases). V was clipped by 6 bases and J by 3 bases, with 17 bases between them. The CDR3 contains 16 residues. The germline gives CDR1 KGHSH, CDR2 LQKENI. The sequenced part of the CDR3 DNA is TGTGCCAGCTCCAGGGCACAGGGTGTGCACACCGGGGAG. Translation: CASSRAQGVHTGE. The complete CDR3 protein is CASSRAQGVHTGELFF.

This clone appeared many times. From the germline J gene comes the end of the CDR3, since the read stops 3 residues before it. The V call is TRBV7-7, the J call TRBJ2-5; tentatively, D is TRBD1 (7 bases). Germline CDR1 SSHAT, CDR2 FNYEAQ (reference sequence). CDR3 length: 15 residues. V was shortened by 3 bases and J by 4 bases, with 15 bases between the two germline ends. The CDR3 bases that were read are TGTGCCAGCAGCTTTAGTTACCAGGGGGGAGAGACC. Translating gives CASSFSYQGGET. The entire CDR3 protein is CASSFSYQGGETQYF.

This clone appeared many times. The read falls 3 residues short of the CDR3 end, and the missing part is taken from the germline J gene. The V gene is TRBV29-1, the J gene TRBJ2-7, with D uncertain. CDR3 size: 12 residues. V was cut by 4 bases and J by 5 bases, with 12 bases left in between. Germline V gene lookup returns CDR1 SQVTM and CDR2 ANQGSEA. The chain's CDR3 is CSVVSTPDEQYF. CDR3 bases read: TGCAGCGTTGTGAGTACTCCCGACGAG.

This clone has at least ten counts. The CDR3 end lies 3 residues beyond the end of the read and is filled in from the germline J gene. V is TRBV20-1 and J is TRBJ2-3; D gene ambiguous. The CDR3 loop spans 12 amino acids. Trimming removed 0 bases at V and 4 bases at J, with 5 bases between. CDR1 DFQATT and CDR2 SNEGSKA come from the germline V gene (reference sequence). CDR3 bases read: TGCAGTGCTAGAGATGAGGCAGATACG. Amino acids: CSARDEADT. In full, the CDR3 reads CSARDEADTQYF.

This clone has a count of ten or more. The sequenced fragment ends 3 residues before the CDR3 boundary, so the rest is inferred from the germline J gene. J is TRBJ2-7 and V is TRBV5-4; 7 bases are a match to TRBD1. The trim removed 4 bases at V and 2 bases at J, leaving 9 bases unmatched. The CDR3 consists of 15 residues. Per the germline V gene, CDR1 is SGHNT and CDR2 is YYREEE (reference sequence). Partial CDR3 DNA: TGTGCCAGCAGCACCCGGACAGGTCCCACCTACGAG. Its protein is CASSTRTGPTYE. From start to end, the CDR3 is CASSTRTGPTYEQYF.

In its sample, this clone was seen many times. The CDR3 end lies 3 residues beyond the end of the read and is filled in from the germline J gene. The chain is built from TRBV20-1 and TRBJ1-5, with D perhaps matching TRBD1 (5 bases). Trimming shortened V by 5 bases and J by 3 bases, and 20 bases separated the two germline ends. CDR3 length: 16 amino acids. In germline, CDR1 is DFQATT, CDR2 SNEGSKA (reference sequence). CDR3 bases read: TGCAGTGCTTTATCCGGGGGGGAGACAGACAATCAGCCC. This sequence encodes CSALSGGETDNQP. The entire CDR3 is CSALSGGETDNQPQHF.

This clone has a count of ten or more. The read gets to within 3 residues of the CDR3 end, and the germline J gene fills in the rest. V usage is TRBV10-3 and J usage is TRBJ1-6, with D tentatively TRBD1 (5 bases). Germline V gene sequence: CDR1 ENHRY, CDR2 SYGVKD. Trimming took 2 bases from V and 10 from J, leaving 12 bases between them. The CDR3 length is 14 residues. CDR3 protein: CAISEGRGGSPLHF. The CDR3 bases that were read are TGTGCCATCAGTGAGGGGAGGGGTGGCTCACCC.

This clone was recorded at least ten times. The read stops 3 residues short of the end of the CDR3; the missing end is completed from the germline J gene. V is TRBV4-2 and J is TRBJ2-3, with D perhaps assigned TRBD1 or TRBD2 (5 bases each). The CDR3 runs to 15 residues. The germline V gene encodes CDR1 LGHNA and CDR2 YNFKEQ. The covered CDR3 bases are TGTGCCAGCAGCCAAGATGCAGGGAGCAATCAGCCG. Translating it yields CASSQDAGSNQP. The whole CDR3 sequence is CASSQDAGSNQPQYF.

This clone was recorded many times. The read terminates 3 residues ahead of where the CDR3 ends, so the germline J gene completes it. The chain couples TRBV20-1 to TRBJ2-5; weak D call: TRBD2 (5 bases). This CDR3 region has 11 residues. CDR1 is DFQATT, CDR2 SNEGSKA, per germline (reference sequence). Here the CDR3 reads CSARDRLTQYF. The part of the CDR3 DNA that was read is TGCAGTGCTAGAGATAGACTAACC.

At least ten counts were recorded for this clone. The read stops 3 residues short of the end of the CDR3; the missing end is completed from the germline J gene. This sequence joins TRBV12-3 or TRBV12-4 and TRBJ2-2, with 9 bases that match TRBD2. CDR3 size: 15 residues. V was pared by 6 bases and J by 3 bases, with 5 bases of the junction left unmatched. This chain's CDR3 is CASRLSGGHTGELFF. The CDR3 bases that were read are TGTGCCAGCAGACTTAGCGGGGGCCACACCGGGGAG.

This clone appeared a few times. The read terminates 3 residues ahead of where the CDR3 ends, so the germline J gene completes it. The V gene is TRBV29-1, the J gene TRBJ1-2; D is possibly TRBD1 (5 bases). Germline lookup yields CDR1 SQVTM and CDR2 ANQGSEA. The CDR3 runs 11 residues. V lost 8 bases, J lost 3 bases, and 10 bases lay in between. This CDR3 reads CSLGTDYGYTF. Incomplete CDR3 DNA: TGCAGCCTGGGGACTGACTATGGC.

In its sample, this clone was seen many times. The CDR3 end lies 3 residues beyond the end of the read and is filled in from the germline J gene. The chain uses TRBV4-1 and TRBJ1-2, with D maybe TRBD1 (5 bases). V lost 1 base and J lost 4, with 16 bases in between. Germline CDR1 and CDR2: MGHRA and YSYEKL. This CDR3 region has 16 residues. CDR3 sequence: CASSQVVGAPPYGYTF. The DNA read from the CDR3 is TGCGCCAGCAGCCAAGTGGTAGGGGCTCCCCCCTATGGC.

The CDR3 bases that were read are TGTGCCAGCAGTTACGAAGCGGGGGGGCTTAATACC. Translation: CASSYEAGGLNT. The whole CDR3 protein is CASSYEAGGLNTYTF. The V and J genes are TRBV6-2 or TRBV6-3 and TRBJ1-2, with a tentative D call TRBD1 (6 bases). Read sequence stops 3 residues before the CDR3 end, and the germline J gene provides the missing end. Germline loops: CDR1 MNHEY, CDR2 SVGEGT. There are 15 residues in the CDR3.

This clone occurred many times. The CDR3 end lies 3 residues beyond the end of the read and is filled in from the germline J gene. This chain links TRBV5-4 with TRBJ2-7; TRBD2 matches 7 bases. V was pared by 3 bases and J by 5 bases, with 5 bases of the junction left unmatched. The CDR3 runs to 13 residues. In germline, CDR1 is SGHNT, CDR2 YYREEE (reference sequence). The CDR3 protein is CASSSTSAHEQYF. Incomplete CDR3 DNA: TGTGCCAGCAGCTCAACTAGCGCCCACGAG.

This clone was seen ten or more times. The CDR3 goes on 3 residues after the read ends, and that part is filled in from the germline J gene. The chain recombines TRBV5-1 with TRBJ2-7; 7 nucleotides line up with TRBD1. V lost 2 bases and J lost 4; bases outside the gene matches: 15. CDR1 is SGHRS, CDR2 YFSETQ, per germline. This CDR3 has 17 amino acids. The DNA read from the CDR3 is TGCGCCAGCAGCTTACAACTTACAGGGGTACTCCCTTACGAG. Amino acids: CASSLQLTGVLPYE. The whole CDR3 protein reads CASSLQLTGVLPYEQYF.

The table lists this clone with many counts. CDR3 region: CASSRRTVISGANVLTF. Incomplete CDR3 DNA: TGTGCCAGCAGCCGACGGACAGTAATCTCTGGGGCCAACGTC. This rearrangement joins TRBV4-2 to TRBJ2-6, with D possibly being TRBD1 (6 bases). The read comes to an end 3 residues before the CDR3 does, leaving the germline J gene to fill in the end. The germline V gene encodes CDR1 LGHNA and CDR2 YNFKEQ. The V and J ends lost 4 bases and 0 bases respectively, with 13 bases between them. The CDR3 length is 17 residues.

At least ten counts were recorded for this clone. The sequence runs out 3 residues before the end of the CDR3; the remainder is reconstructed from the germline J gene. The chain recombines TRBV20-1 with TRBJ2-2, with 8 positions matching TRBD2. This CDR3 has 15 amino acids. Germline loops: CDR1 DFQATT, CDR2 SNEGSKA (reference sequence). V dropped 1 base and J dropped 4; count of bases not matched to a gene: 5. The CDR3 is CSARVSAGVTGELFF. Partial CDR3 DNA: TGCAGTGCTAGAGTGTCAGCGGGAGTCACCGGGGAG.

This clone is medium-sized in the sample. The missing CDR3 end, 3 residues past where the read stops, is filled in from the germline J gene. The chain links TRBV6-2 or TRBV6-3 to TRBJ2-3, with a weak D call TRBD2 (7 bases). The CDR3 runs 15 residues. The germline CDR1 and CDR2 sequences are MNHEY and SVGEGT. Trimming took off 2 bases at V and 0 bases at J, with 9 bases between the two ends. This CDR3 is CASSYGGGSTDTQYF. Partial CDR3 DNA: TGTGCCAGCAGTTACGGCGGGGGCAGCACAGATACG.

This clone was seen at least ten times. The read stops 3 residues short of the end of the CDR3; the missing end is completed from the germline J gene. The rearrangement joins TRBV20-1 to TRBJ2-5; the D is unclear. This CDR3 is built from 13 residues. CDR1 is DFQATT and CDR2 is SNEGSKA in the germline V gene (reference sequence). The V end was cut by 6 bases, the J end by 5 bases, with 16 bases between. Incomplete CDR3 DNA: TGCAGTGCCTCGAGTCAGGCCAAGGAGACC. It translates to CSASSQAKET. The entire CDR3 sequence reads CSASSQAKETQYF.

This clone has ten or more counts. The CDR3 extends 3 residues past the end of the read, so its final part is completed from the germline J gene. The chain combines TRBV20-1 with TRBJ2-6; 12 bases align to TRBD1. Germline loops: CDR1 DFQATT, CDR2 SNEGSKA (reference sequence). The CDR3 has 20 amino acids. Losses at the gene ends were 1 base for V and 1 base for J; bases not matched to a gene: 11. CDR3 residues: CSARATYLGQGASGANVLTF. CDR3 bases read: TGCAGTGCTAGAGCAACTTATCTGGGACAGGGGGCATCTGGGGCCAACGTC.

Many counts were recorded for this clone. The read gets to within 3 residues of the CDR3 end, and the germline J gene fills in the rest. This chain connects TRBV19 to TRBJ2-2; 7 nucleotides align to TRBD1. Germline CDR1 is LNHDA and CDR2 is SQIVND (reference sequence). The CDR3 spans 15 residues. The V and J ends lost 9 bases and 2 bases, in that order; junction bases with no gene match: 9. The CDR3 bases that were read are TGTGCCAGCATCAGGACAGGCCGAAACACCGGGGAG. This encodes CASIRTGRNTGE. The CDR3 reads in full as CASIRTGRNTGELFF.

With regard to this clone: Read coverage stops 3 residues before the CDR3 terminus; the germline J gene supplies the remainder. The gene calls are TRBV30 and TRBJ1-1; the D gene is possibly TRBD1 (6 bases). The length of the CDR3 is 13 residues. From germline, CDR1 is GTSNPN and CDR2 SVGIG (reference sequence). The CDR3 spells CAWRPTGRDGAFF. The sequenced CDR3 bases are TGTGCCTGGAGACCCACAGGGCGCGATGGC.

The table lists this clone with many counts. The read falls 3 residues short of the CDR3 end, and the missing part is taken from the germline J gene. The gene calls are TRBV5-4 and TRBJ2-6; D unresolved. CDR1 is SGHNT, CDR2 YYREEE, per germline (reference sequence). V was pared by 0 bases and J by 1 base, with 8 bases between. The CDR3 spans 16 residues. CDR3 bases read: TGTGCCAGCAGCTTGGCGCTAGTATCTGGGGCCAACGTC. Amino acid sequence: CASSLALVSGANV. The whole CDR3 region reads CASSLALVSGANVLTF. Together with reference TRBV5-4 and TRBJ2-6, the CDR3 gives the full variable domain: ETGVTQSPTHLIKTRGQQVTLRCSSQSGHNTVSWYQQALGQGPQFIFQYYREEENGRGNFPPRFSGLQFPNYSSELNVNALELDDSALYLCASSLALVSGANVLTFGAGSRLTVL.

This clone was counted ten times or more. The read finishes 3 residues shy of the CDR3 end, and the germline J gene is used to complete it. The chain is built from TRBV2 and TRBJ2-2; 7 bases agree with TRBD2. The CDR3 sequence is 15 residues long. From germline, CDR1 is SNHLY and CDR2 FYNNEI. V shed 4 bases and J 4 bases; nucleotides not matched to a gene: 6. The sequenced part of the CDR3 DNA is TGTGCCAGCAGTGGCGGGGGACCGAGCACCGGGGAG. Its protein product is CASSGGGPSTGE. The whole CDR3 sequence is CASSGGGPSTGELFF.

This clone was observed at least ten times. The read stops 3 residues short of the end of the CDR3; the missing end is completed from the germline J gene. The V call is TRBV29-1, the J call TRBJ2-3; D is possibly TRBD1 (5 bases). Trimming took off 7 bases at V and 1 base at J, with 9 bases between the two ends. Looked up from germline, CDR1 is SQVTM and CDR2 is ANQGSEA. This CDR3 has 12 residues. The CDR3 region is CSGDSGTDTQYF. The CDR3 bases that were read are TGCAGCGGCGACAGCGGCACAGATACG.

This clone was counted at least ten times. The read halts 3 residues ahead of the CDR3 end, with the missing end drawn from the germline J gene. The V call is TRBV19, the J call TRBJ2-3; TRBD2 agrees at 13 bases. Germline V CDR1 and CDR2: LNHDA, SQIVND (reference sequence). The CDR3 spans 18 residues. After removal of 6 bases from V and 1 base from J, the junction contained 10 bases not matched to a gene. The part of the CDR3 DNA that was read is TGTGCCAGTAGCAAGGGACTAGCGGGGAATCCGGGCACAGATACG. It codes for CASSKGLAGNPGTDT. The full CDR3 sequence reads CASSKGLAGNPGTDTQYF.

This clone showed up many times. The read is 3 residues too short to cover the CDR3 end, so that end is filled in from the germline J gene. J is TRBJ2-3 and V is TRBV20-1; TRBD2 aligns across 13 bases. This CDR3 spans 18 amino acids. J lost 2 bases, V lost 5 bases, and 13 bases had no gene match. Looked up from germline, CDR1 is DFQATT and CDR2 is SNEGSKA (reference sequence). Partial CDR3 DNA: TGCAGTGCTGTCGGACTAGCGGGGGTCATGACCCACACAGATACG. This codes for CSAVGLAGVMTHTDT. The entire CDR3 sequence reads CSAVGLAGVMTHTDTQYF.